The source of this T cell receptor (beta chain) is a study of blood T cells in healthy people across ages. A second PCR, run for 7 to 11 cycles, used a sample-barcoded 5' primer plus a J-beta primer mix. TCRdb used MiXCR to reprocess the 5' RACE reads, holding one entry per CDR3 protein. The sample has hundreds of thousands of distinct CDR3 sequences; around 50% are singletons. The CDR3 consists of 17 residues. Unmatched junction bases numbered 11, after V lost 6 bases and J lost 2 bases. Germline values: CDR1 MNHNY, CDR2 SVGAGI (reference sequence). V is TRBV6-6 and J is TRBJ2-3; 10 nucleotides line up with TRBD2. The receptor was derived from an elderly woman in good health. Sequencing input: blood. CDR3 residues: CASSRGDSGRFTDTQYF. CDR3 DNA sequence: TGTGCCAGCAGCCGCGGGGATAGCGGGAGGTTCACAGATACGCAGTATTTT.